This is a list of T cell receptor beta chains from one sample in a study of cytomegalovirus exposure and HLA in healthy donors. Sequencing was performed with immunoSEQ multiplex PCR; in TCRdb, only in-frame clones are kept and a portion is missing. Among about 98,000 clones listed, 75% to 85% were seen once. Input material: PBMCs. All receptors derive from a man between 18 and 35 years old in good health and CMV-seropositive. CDR3s include the opening cysteine and the closing phenylalanine or tryptophan.

TRBJ2-1 TRBV5-1 CASSLDYQGGNEQFF
TRBJ2-7 TRBV11-1 CASSYPRQGAYEQYF
TRBJ1-5 TRBV28 CASTQARQPQHF
TRBJ1-5 TRBV21-1 CASSKVSTGTGKKSNQPQHF
TRBJ2-1 TRBV5-4 CASSRGDPRHNEQFF
TRBJ1-5 TRBV28 CASRLRQTHQPQHF
TRBJ1-2 TRBV20-1 CSASPNYGYTF
TRBJ1-4 TRBV19 CASSMVPGGKLFF
TRBJ2-1 TRBV7-2 CASSLGVNGNNEQFF
TRBJ1-1 TRBV13 CASTQEALNTEAFF
TRBJ2-6 TRBV28 CASSAGTGWSGANVLTF
TRBJ1-2 TRBV5-4 CATRGGTGYGYTF
TRBJ2-5 TRBV30 CAWNSGGSPQETQYF
TRBJ2-3 TRBV10-3 CAISEGGGTDTQYF
TRBJ1-1 TRBV27 CASSLGRSTEAFF
TRBJ1-2 TRBV5-1 CASSLTGRGGYTF
TRBJ2-2 TRBV6-5 CASSLTGYTGELFF
TRBJ1-3 TRBV7-2 CASSFPGGGVGNTIYF
TRBJ1-2 TRBV30 CAWSPGGFGYTF
TRBJ2-7 TRBV2 CASSPGDYEQYF
TRBJ2-5 TRBV5-1 CATKEGGDKMTQYF
TRBJ2-3 TRBV5-1 CASSGTSGGGVTDTQYF
TRBJ1-1 TRBV4-1 CASSQGHERGDTEAFF
TRBJ2-3 TRBV19 CASSASGGPTDTQYF
TRBJ2-7 TRBV27 CATDLSGTGGPYEQYF
TRBJ1-5 TRBV9 CASSARQGGQPQHF
TRBJ1-6 TRBV6-1 CASSEVGRNSPLHF
TRBJ1-4 TRBV7-9 CASSPPGTEGEKLFF
TRBJ1-2 TRBV5-1 CASSWGQGGNYGYTF
TRBJ1-1 TRBV4-1 CASSQRDRGPNTEAFF
TRBJ1-1 TRBV6-1 CASSPDRSTEAFF
TRBJ2-5 TRBV5-1 CASMIQGGETQYF
TRBJ1-1 TRBV29-1 CSVIVRGTEAFF